These 32 T cell receptor beta chains were sequenced from one sample in a study of blood T cell repertoires in COVID-19. TCRdb's copy holds only in-frame clones and misses some; the assay was immunoSEQ multiplex PCR. The table records 450,000 to 500,000 clones, 75% to 90% of them present only once. Specimen: PBMCs or T cells enriched from blood (not recorded which). The source of these receptors is a woman aged 55-69 years who had recovered from COVID-19.

V and J are TRBV19 and TRBJ2-1; unclear D gene. CDR1 and CDR2 (germline): LNHDA, SQIVND (reference sequence). Trimming shortened V by 5 bases and J by 7 bases, and 18 bases separated the two germline ends. CDR3 size: 15 residues. Written as DNA, the CDR3 is TGTGCCAGTAGTCTTTGGGCCCCGTACCAGAATGAGCAGTTCTTC. Its translation is CASSLWAPYQNEQFF.

The V and J genes are TRBV3-1 (or the pseudogene TRBV3-2) and TRBJ2-7; TRBD1 matches at 8 bases. CDR3 size: 16 residues. Germline CDR1 reads LGHDT; CDR2 reads YNNKEL (reference sequence). V trimming: 1 base; J trimming: 4 bases; junction bases outside the gene matches: 9. The CDR3 bases are TGTGCCAGCAGCCAAGTCGACAGGGGACCTTCTTACGAGCAGTACGTC. This encodes CASSQVDRGPSYEQYV.

The gene calls are TRBV28 and TRBJ2-3; 7 positions agree with TRBD1. Germline V lookup: CDR1 MDHEN, CDR2 SYDVKM. The CDR3 covers 12 residues. Trimming at V came to 7 bases and at J to 3 bases, leaving 1 base not matched to a gene. In DNA form, the CDR3 reads TGTGCCAGCAAGGGGGCTACAGATACGCAGTATTTT. Protein product: CASKGATDTQYF.

The chain uses TRBV5-1 and TRBJ2-3; the D gene is possibly TRBD1 (6 bases). Germline V gives CDR1 SGHRS, CDR2 YFSETQ. Trimming removed 1 base from V and 0 bases from J, with 12 bases in between. The CDR3 spans 16 residues. As DNA, the CDR3 is TGCGCCAGCAGCTTGACAGGGCTAACTAGCACAGATACGCAGTATTTT. Translation gives CASSLTGLTSTDTQYF.

The chain carries TRBV13 and TRBJ2-3, with a possible D match to TRBD2 (7 bases). The germline CDR1 and CDR2 sequences are PRHDT and FYEKMQ (reference sequence). Trimming pared 2 bases from V and 1 base from J, leaving 13 bases between. The CDR3 is 16 amino acids. The CDR3 nucleotides are TGTGCCAGCAGCTTATACGGGGGGCCGGGCACAGATACGCAGTATTTT. Protein product: CASSLYGGPGTDTQYF.

The V gene is TRBV7-8, the J gene TRBJ2-1, with 7 bases matching TRBD1. There are 14 residues in the CDR3. Looked up from germline, CDR1 is SGHVS and CDR2 is FQNEAQ. V dropped 0 bases and J dropped 9; count of bases not matched to a gene: 5. Written as DNA, the CDR3 is TGTGCCAGCAGCTTAGCGCGCAGGGGGACTGAGCAGTTCTTC. Its translation is CASSLARRGTEQFF.

The chain is built from TRBV25-1 and TRBJ2-2; 11 nucleotides line up with TRBD2. The CDR3 is 17 residues long. The germline V gene encodes CDR1 MGHDK and CDR2 SYGVNS. J lost 0 bases, V lost 5 bases, and 5 bases had no gene match. The CDR3 DNA sequence: TGTGCCAGCAGTACGGCTAGCGGGGGGCCGAACACCGGGGAGCTGTTTTTT. Its translation is CASSTASGGPNTGELFF.

The chain couples TRBV7-2 to TRBJ2-3; D is unclear. Trimming removed 5 bases from V and 2 bases from J, with 23 bases in between. The CDR3 is made up of 18 amino acids. In germline, CDR1 is SGHTA, CDR2 FQGNSA. The chain's CDR3 is CASSPKAGLLFPTDTQYF. The CDR3, as DNA: TGTGCCAGCAGCCCAAAGGCTGGGCTTCTTTTTCCCACAGATACGCAGTATTTT.

This clone was seen once. This chain connects TRBV7-2 to TRBJ1-1, with 7 bases that match TRBD1. The V and J ends lost 3 bases and 0 bases, in that order; junction bases with no gene match: 1. Germline V gives CDR1 SGHTA, CDR2 FQGNSA. CDR3 size: 14 residues. CDR3 coding DNA: TGTGCCAGCAGCTTGACAGGGCTGAACACTGAAGCTTTCTTT. This sequence encodes CASSLTGLNTEAFF.

This chain joins TRBV19 and TRBJ1-4; D gene unclear. The CDR3 length is 15 residues. Trimming pared 5 bases from V and 0 bases from J, leaving 10 bases between. Germline V gene sequence: CDR1 LNHDA, CDR2 SQIVND (reference sequence). The CDR3 sequence is CASSLVRSTNEKLFF. The CDR3 DNA is TGTGCCAGTAGTTTGGTACGGTCAACTAATGAAAAACTGTTTTTT.

The chain links TRBV7-9 to TRBJ2-7; D ambiguous. V was clipped by 1 base and J by 6 bases, with 7 bases between them. This CDR3 comprises 12 residues. The germline gives CDR1 SEHNR, CDR2 FQNEAQ (reference sequence). The CDR3, as DNA: TGTGCCAGCAGCTTAGTCCCCGGCGAGCAGTACTTC. Translation gives CASSLVPGEQYF.

The J gene is TRBJ1-1, the V gene TRBV10-1; D is ambiguous. The CDR3 contains 13 residues. Germline V gene lookup returns CDR1 WNHNN and CDR2 SYGVQD (reference sequence). V lost 4 bases, J lost 2 bases, and 8 bases lay in between. In nucleotides, the CDR3 is TGCGCCAGCAGTGGACGGGATAACACTGAAGCTTTCTTT. It codes for CASSGRDNTEAFF.

The rearrangement joins TRBV18 to TRBJ2-7; D is perhaps TRBD1 (5 bases). The V and J ends lost 3 bases and 3 bases respectively, with 9 bases between them. CDR3 length: 13 amino acids. CDR1 is KGHSH, CDR2 LQKENI, per germline. In DNA, the CDR3 is TGTGCCAGCTCACCTGGGGCCGGCTACGAGCAGTACGTC. It codes for CASSPGAGYEQYV.

This chain connects TRBV9 to TRBJ2-1, with D uncertain. Germline V gene data show CDR1 as SGDLS and CDR2 as YYNGEE. The CDR3 length is 14 residues. Deletions cut 4 bases from V and 8 bases from J, with 16 bases between. For the CDR3, the DNA is TGTGCCAGCAGCCTAATAGACACACCCTATGAGCAGTTCTTC. Protein sequence: CASSLIDTPYEQFF.

The V gene is TRBV24-1, the J gene TRBJ2-3; 9 positions match TRBD2. The CDR3 runs to 19 residues. Per germline, CDR1 KGHDR and CDR2 SFDVKD. The V gene end was trimmed by 3 bases and the J gene end by 0 bases; junction bases not matched to a gene: 12. This CDR3 is CATSDPGSGGRGSTDTQYF. CDR3 nucleotide sequence: TGTGCCACCAGTGATCCTGGGAGCGGCGGGAGGGGGAGCACAGATACGCAGTATTTT.

This clone has only a few counts. V and J are TRBV5-1 and TRBJ1-4; no firm D call. Trimming cost V 3 bases and J 5 bases, with 11 bases left between them. Germline CDR1 reads SGHRS; CDR2 reads YFSETQ. The CDR3 extends over 14 amino acids. The CDR3 DNA reads TGCGCCAGCAGCTCGCTTGAGGGCAATGAAAAACTGTTTTTT. Protein sequence: CASSSLEGNEKLFF.

The gene calls are TRBV6-5 and TRBJ2-5, with D perhaps TRBD2 (5 bases). The length of the CDR3 is 12 residues. The germline V and J ends were trimmed by 7 bases and 2 bases, with 8 bases remaining between them. Germline V gene sequence: CDR1 MNHEY, CDR2 SVGAGI. CDR3 protein: CASKRSQETQYF. The CDR3 region has the DNA TGTGCCAGCAAGCGGTCACAAGAGACCCAGTACTTC.

V is TRBV3-1 (or the pseudogene TRBV3-2) and J is TRBJ1-2; D is undetermined. The CDR3 sequence is 15 residues long. Trimming took 4 bases from V and 2 from J, leaving 14 bases between them. Per the germline V gene, CDR1 is LGHDT and CDR2 is YNNKEL (reference sequence). CDR3 region: CASSLKRGGNYGYTF. In nucleotides, the CDR3 is TGTGCCAGCAGCCTGAAGCGGGGAGGCAACTATGGCTACACCTTC.

This clone was seen once. The J gene is TRBJ2-1, the V gene TRBV5-1, with TRBD1 identical over 8 bases. CDR1 is SGHRS and CDR2 is YFSETQ in the germline V gene. The length of the CDR3 is 20 residues. V lost 3 bases, J lost 0 bases, and 17 bases stayed unmatched. The CDR3 DNA reads TGCGCCAGCAGCTCCGCAAGACAGGGGCGGTATAGTAGCTCCTACAATGAGCAGTTCTTC. It codes for CASSSARQGRYSSSYNEQFF.

The chain employs TRBV7-2 and TRBJ2-5, with TRBD2 matching over 7 bases. The J segment lost 1 base and the V segment lost 5 bases, leaving 19 bases of the junction unmatched. CDR3 size: 19 residues. CDR1 SGHTA and CDR2 FQGNSA come from the germline V gene. The CDR3 bases are TGTGCCAGCAGCCCCTCATTTCGACCGCGGGGGACTTTCCAAGAGACCCAGTACTTC. This sequence encodes CASSPSFRPRGTFQETQYF.

The chain couples TRBV19 to TRBJ2-5, with TRBD2 as a possible D gene (6 bases). CDR3 length: 14 residues. The germline V gene has CDR1 LNHDA and CDR2 SQIVND (reference sequence). CDR3 loop: CATRGPILSETQYF. The CDR3 DNA reads as TGTGCGACTAGAGGTCCTATCTTGAGCGAGACCCAGTACTTC.

This chain uses TRBV6-1 with TRBJ1-3; TRBD1 agrees at 8 bases. Germline trimming cut 4 bases from V and 1 base from J; bases unmatched to any gene: 6. The CDR3 is 16 amino acids. Per the germline V gene, CDR1 is MNHNS and CDR2 is SASEGT. CDR3 coding DNA: TGTGCCAGCAGTGCCCGGGGACAGGTGTCTGGAAACACCATATATTTT. It codes for CASSARGQVSGNTIYF.

The V call is TRBV30, the J call TRBJ2-5; 7 nucleotides line up with TRBD2. Germline-derived CDR1 and CDR2 are GTSNPN and SVGIG (reference sequence). J gave up 4 bases and V 2 bases, and 4 bases lay outside the gene matches. This CDR3 has 13 residues. For the CDR3, the DNA is TGTGCCTGGAGTTCCGGGACTACAGAGACCCAGTACTTC. Amino acid sequence: CAWSSGTTETQYF.

The rearrangement links TRBV5-1 to TRBJ2-3, with TRBD1 matching over 7 bases. This CDR3 has 15 amino acids. Germline CDR1 is SGHRS and CDR2 is YFSETQ. J gave up 8 bases and V 0 bases, and 9 bases lay outside the gene matches. The chain's CDR3 is CASSLADRDSRTQYF. The CDR3 DNA follows: TGCGCCAGCAGCTTGGCCGACAGGGACAGTCGTACGCAGTATTTT.

This chain joins TRBV27 and TRBJ2-1, with 7 positions matching TRBD1. From germline, CDR1 is MNHEY and CDR2 SMNVEV (reference sequence). Trimming cost V 10 bases and J 8 bases; bases outside gene matches: 5. This CDR3 spans 11 amino acids. CDR3 in amino acids: CATRGGYEQFF. In DNA, the CDR3 is TGTGCCACGCGAGGGGGCTATGAGCAGTTCTTC.

The rearrangement joins TRBV3-1 (or the pseudogene TRBV3-2) to TRBJ1-2; 7 nucleotides line up with TRBD1. In germline, CDR1 is LGHDT, CDR2 YNNKEL (reference sequence). V was pared by 8 bases and J by 5 bases, with 2 bases of the junction left unmatched. There are 11 residues in the CDR3. The CDR3 region has the DNA TGTGCCAGCCAACAGGGGTATGGCTACACCTTC. Residues: CASQQGYGYTF.

The V call is TRBV29-1, the J call TRBJ2-1, with 10 bases lining up with TRBD1. This CDR3 spans 14 amino acids. Germline V CDR1 and CDR2: SQVTM, ANQGSEA. The V and J ends lost 2 bases and 7 bases, in that order; junction bases with no gene match: 5. As DNA, the CDR3 is TGCAGCGTTGAACCGGGACAGGGGTGGAATGAGCAGTTCTTC. Translated: CSVEPGQGWNEQFF.

The chain carries TRBV10-2 and TRBJ1-4, with D uncertain. The CDR3 consists of 14 residues. V lost 3 bases to trimming and J lost 7 bases, with 12 bases between them. Germline V lookup: CDR1 WSHSY, CDR2 SAAADI. CDR3 sequence reads: CASSDSDSGEKLFF. As DNA, the CDR3 is TGCGCCAGCAGTGACAGCGATAGTGGTGAAAAACTGTTTTTT.

CDR3 DNA: TGCGCCAGCAGCCTAGGGGGCGAGCAGTACTTC. Translated, it gives CASSLGGEQYF. The J gene is TRBJ2-7, the V gene TRBV10-2; D may be TRBD1 (6 bases). The CDR3 is 11 amino acids. Germline CDR1 reads WSHSY; CDR2 reads SAAADI. The V gene lost 6 bases and the J gene lost 6 bases, with 9 bases spanning the gap.

V gene TRBV3-1 (or the pseudogene TRBV3-2) combines with J gene TRBJ1-2; 9 nucleotides match TRBD1. This CDR3 is 14 amino acids long. V lost 4 bases to trimming and J lost 4 bases; unmatched junction nucleotides: 4. Per germline, CDR1 LGHDT and CDR2 YNNKEL (reference sequence). CDR3 loop: CASSLQGQGYGYTF. CDR3 coding DNA: TGTGCCAGCAGCCTGCAGGGACAGGGCTATGGCTACACCTTC.

This clone is a singleton in its sample. The chain employs TRBV6-5 and TRBJ2-7; TRBD2 matches at 7 bases. The CDR3 spans 15 residues. CDR1 is MNHEY and CDR2 is SVGAGI in the germline V gene. J lost 3 bases, V lost 0 bases, and 5 bases had no gene match. The CDR3 region has the DNA TGTGCCAGCAGTTACTCGGGGGGGACTCACTACGAGCAGTACTTC. It translates to CASSYSGGTHYEQYF.

This chain connects TRBV5-1 to TRBJ2-5; the D gene is possibly TRBD2 (6 bases). The V end lost 4 bases, the J end lost 2 bases, and 12 bases lay between the germline ends. Germline loops: CDR1 SGHRS, CDR2 YFSETQ. The CDR3 contains 14 residues. The CDR3 protein is CASSRERPQETQYF. In DNA, the CDR3 is TGCGCCAGCAGCCGGGAGAGGCCTCAAGAGACCCAGTACTTC.